This T cell receptor (beta chain) was captured in a study of human T cells and chemical hapten exposure. Notes on the study in general: Expanded TCRs formed significantly more large CDR3 similarity clusters than controls.

TCRdb used MiXCR to reprocess the RACE reads, holding one entry per CDR3 protein. The sample lists fewer than 500,000 distinct CDR3 sequences; around 5% were seen once. Per germline, CDR1 LGHNA and CDR2 YSLEER. The CDR3 loop spans 15 amino acids. Trimming left V 0 bases short and J 5 bases short, with 14 bases between. Described time point: patch test 1, 2 weeks after DPC sensitization. The treatment denotes: therapeutic diphenylcyclopropenone sensitization with weekly scalp DPC. This clonotype was seen a few times. Its target is unknown. The TCR was taken from a woman aged 50 to 60 with alopecia areata. Some clones in this sample may be carry-over from other donors' samples. Sequencing was performed on whole blood, taken in connection with sensitization to the hapten diphenylcyclopropenone (DPC). This chain links TRBV4-3 with TRBJ2-7; tentative D call: TRBD2 (5 bases). The CDR3, as DNA: TGCGCCAGCAGCCAAGATCCGGGGTCTGGGAACGAGCAGTACTTC. Translating gives CASSQDPGSGNEQYF.